A single sample is the source of the 21 T cell receptor beta chains below, sequenced in a study of beta chain features in type 1 diabetes. Study observations and caveats: When Type 1 diabetes patients were examined, their TCRB CDR3s proved moderately but significantly shorter in all four CD4+ subsets.

Their specific antigens are unknown. The sequenced template was cDNA made from the entire isolated RNA. Measured with immunoSEQ multiplex PCR; TCRdb has only the in-frame clones, and not every one. The sample records about 120,000 clones, less than 20% being singletons. The sequenced sample was central memory CD4+ T cells from blood. The receptors stem from a man aged 25 to 40 with type 1 diabetes.

This clone occurred a few times. The genes are TRBV7-6 and TRBJ2-1, with 8 bases identical to TRBD2. CDR3 length equals 16 residues. Per the germline V gene, CDR1 is SGHVS and CDR2 is FNYEAQ. The V segment lost 3 bases and the J segment 0 bases; nucleotides outside the gene matches: 4. As DNA, the CDR3 is TGTGCCAGCAGCTTGGGCGGGAGGAACTCCTACAATGAGCAGTTCTTC. Residues: CASSLGGRNSYNEQFF.

In its sample, this clone was seen a few times. The chain couples TRBV18 to TRBJ2-7, with a possible D match to TRBD2 (5 bases). CDR3 length: 15 amino acids. Germline V gives CDR1 KGHSH, CDR2 LQKENI. V was pared by 8 bases and J by 7 bases, with 24 bases between. The CDR3 sequence is CASAPLSVGVWEQYF. The DNA of the CDR3 is TGTGCCAGCGCGCCCTTGAGTGTCGGGGTCTGGGAGCAGTACTTC.

This clone was counted a few times. V and J are TRBV5-4 and TRBJ2-2, with 10 nucleotides matching TRBD2. Germline V CDR1 and CDR2: SGHNT, YYREEE (reference sequence). This CDR3 region has 15 residues. The V gene end was trimmed by 3 bases and the J gene end by 4 bases; junction bases not matched to a gene: 3. The CDR3 protein is CASSWGTSVTGELFF. The CDR3 coding sequence is TGTGCCAGCAGCTGGGGGACTAGCGTCACCGGGGAGCTGTTTTTT.

V usage is TRBV7-6 and J usage is TRBJ1-1; perhaps TRBD1 as D (5 bases). This CDR3 contains 14 residues. V shed 6 bases and J shed 0 bases, with 11 bases lying between them. Per germline, CDR1 SGHVS and CDR2 FNYEAQ. The CDR3 spells CASSSRELNTEAFF. Here the CDR3 DNA reads TGTGCCAGCAGTTCCAGGGAGCTGAACACTGAAGCTTTCTTT.

This rearrangement joins TRBV6-5 to TRBJ1-6; D call uncertain. With 6 bases removed from V and 14 bases from J, the gap between germline ends came to 23 bases. The CDR3 totals 15 residues. The V gene's germline CDR1 is MNHEY and CDR2 SVGAGI. CDR3 DNA: TGTGCCAGCAGACCTAGACCGACGGGCCTTGGGGCCCTCCACTTT. Its protein product is CASRPRPTGLGALHF.

This chain connects TRBV7-8 to TRBJ1-3; 7 bases line up with TRBD1. Germline V gene lookup returns CDR1 SGHVS and CDR2 FQNEAQ. The ends lost 4 bases at V and 7 bases at J; junction bases unmatched: 4. The CDR3 length is 13 residues. The CDR3 here is CASSSGQANTIYF. The CDR3, as DNA: TGTGCCAGCAGCTCAGGACAGGCGAACACCATATATTTT.

V and J are TRBV10-3 and TRBJ1-2; 7 bases line up with TRBD1. The CDR3 is 13 residues long. V shed 6 bases, J shed 2 bases, and the junction held 3 bases outside the gene matches. Germline V gene lookup returns CDR1 ENHRY and CDR2 SYGVKD. In DNA, the CDR3 is TGTGCCATCAGGCGGGACAGAAACTATGGCTACACCTTC. This codes for CAIRRDRNYGYTF.

The chain uses TRBV5-1 and TRBJ2-2; D gene unclear. Trimming pared 6 bases from V and 1 base from J, leaving 10 bases between. The germline V gene has CDR1 SGHRS and CDR2 YFSETQ. This CDR3 has 14 residues. CDR3 sequence reads: CASKANQNTGELFF. The CDR3 bases are TGCGCCAGCAAGGCTAATCAGAACACCGGGGAGCTGTTTTTT.

This clone was recorded a few times. V and J are TRBV29-1 and TRBJ1-2; TRBD1 is a possible D gene (6 bases). Germline V gene lookup returns CDR1 SQVTM and CDR2 ANQGSEA. CDR3 size: 14 residues. The V and J ends lost 0 bases and 3 bases respectively, with 11 bases between them. The CDR3 DNA reads as TGCAGCGTTGAAGATTACAGGGCGCACTATGGCTACACCTTC. Amino acids: CSVEDYRAHYGYTF.

This clone was detected only a few times. This rearrangement joins TRBV5-6 to TRBJ1-3; maybe TRBD1 (5 bases). Germline V gene sequence: CDR1 SGHDT, CDR2 YYEEEE. This CDR3 spans 14 amino acids. Trimming stripped 2 bases from V and 2 bases from J, with 8 bases between. CDR3 bases: TGTGCCAGCAGCTTTATAGGGGCTGGAAACACCATATATTTT. It is translated as CASSFIGAGNTIYF.

This clone was detected only a few times. J is TRBJ2-7 and V is TRBV5-1; D perhaps matches TRBD2 (5 bases). CDR1 is SGHRS, CDR2 YFSETQ, per germline. Trimming left V 4 bases short and J 1 base short, with 18 bases between. The CDR3 runs to 16 residues. This CDR3 reads CASSLSGLAVSYEQYF. Written as DNA, the CDR3 is TGCGCCAGCAGCCTCTCCGGACTCGCCGTTTCCTACGAGCAGTACTTC.

V usage is TRBV7-8 and J usage is TRBJ2-7, with D perhaps TRBD1 or TRBD2 (5 bases each). The V gene's germline CDR1 is SGHVS and CDR2 FQNEAQ. V lost 4 bases to trimming and J lost 12 bases, with 16 bases between them. The CDR3 runs to 12 residues. Written as DNA, the CDR3 is TGTGCCAGCAGCTACGGGACCGACCAACTGTACTTC. It translates to CASSYGTDQLYF.

The chain recombines TRBV14 with TRBJ2-5, with D maybe TRBD2 (5 bases). Per germline, CDR1 SGHDN and CDR2 FVKESK. The CDR3 length is 16 residues. Trimming stripped 1 base from V and 7 bases from J, with 19 bases between. As DNA, the CDR3 is TGTGCCAGCAGCCAAGTAATACGGCTAGCAGAGGGGACCCAGTACTTC. Translating gives CASSQVIRLAEGTQYF.

This clone occurred many times. The V gene is TRBV13, the J gene TRBJ2-5, with D tentatively TRBD2 (5 bases). The CDR3 runs to 13 residues. The V and J ends lost 2 bases and 5 bases respectively, with 9 bases between them. Germline CDR1 PRHDT, CDR2 FYEKMQ (reference sequence). CDR3 coding DNA: TGTGCCAGCAGCTTACGGGGTGGGGAGACCCAGTACTTC. Its protein product is CASSLRGGETQYF. Looking up the rest from reference TRBV13 and TRBJ2-5 gives the full variable domain: AAGVIQSPRHLIKEKRETATLKCYPIPRHDTVYWYQQGPGQDPQFLISFYEKMQSDKGSIPDRFSAQQFSDYHSELNMSSLELGDSALYFCASSLRGGETQYFGPGTRLLVL.

This clone was found a few times. The chain employs TRBV4-3 and TRBJ2-7; 7 bases match TRBD2. The germline gives CDR1 LGHNA, CDR2 YSLEER. There are 19 residues in the CDR3. V dropped 0 bases and J dropped 0; count of bases not matched to a gene: 14. Here the CDR3 DNA reads TGCGCCAGCAGCCAAGAGATTGGGCGGCGGGGGACCTCCTCCTACGAGCAGTACTTC. Its protein is CASSQEIGRRGTSSYEQYF.

The chain employs TRBV4-1 and TRBJ1-6, with unresolved D. The length of the CDR3 is 13 residues. From germline, CDR1 is MGHRA and CDR2 YSYEKL. The V gene lost 0 bases and the J gene lost 10 bases, with 7 bases spanning the gap. CDR3 in DNA: TGCGCCAGCAGCCAAGAGTCACGGTCACCCCTCCACTTT. The encoded protein is CASSQESRSPLHF.

This sequence joins TRBV7-2 and TRBJ2-3; D may be TRBD1 (6 bases). There are 14 residues in the CDR3. Per germline, CDR1 SGHTA and CDR2 FQGNSA. V dropped 5 bases and J dropped 2 bases, with 11 bases sitting between them. The CDR3 sequence: CASSRTVSTDTQYF. The CDR3 nucleotides are TGTGCCAGCAGCCGGACAGTCTCCACAGATACGCAGTATTTT.

The chain combines TRBV18 with TRBJ1-2; a weak D match, TRBD1 (5 bases). Between the trimmed V and J ends, which lost 2 bases and 4 bases, there was a span of 8 bases. Per germline, CDR1 KGHSH and CDR2 LQKENI. The CDR3 spans 13 residues. This CDR3 reads CASSPGTAYGYTF. DNA of the CDR3: TGTGCCAGCTCACCAGGGACGGCCTATGGCTACACCTTC.

This clone was observed a handful of times. The chain uses TRBV27 and TRBJ1-1; no clear D. CDR3 length equals 15 residues. CDR1 MNHEY and CDR2 SMNVEV come from the germline V gene (reference sequence). V was trimmed by 3 bases and J by 1 base, leaving 12 bases between them. The CDR3 sequence is CASSFKQWGNTEAFF. CDR3 nucleotides: TGTGCCAGCAGTTTCAAGCAGTGGGGGAACACTGAAGCTTTCTTT.

The V gene is TRBV4-2, the J gene TRBJ2-5; 7 nucleotides match TRBD2. The CDR3 is 14 residues long. V lost 5 bases to trimming and J lost 5 bases; unmatched junction nucleotides: 8. In germline, CDR1 is LGHNA, CDR2 YNFKEQ. Written as DNA, the CDR3 is TGTGCCAGCAGCTTAACTAGCGATGCGGAGACCCAGTACTTC. It translates to CASSLTSDAETQYF.

The rearrangement links TRBV6-6 to TRBJ1-1; 7 nucleotides match TRBD1. Trimming removed 3 bases from V and 0 bases from J; junction bases left unmatched: 7. The CDR3 spans 16 residues. Germline-derived CDR1 and CDR2 are MNHNY and SVGAGI (reference sequence). The CDR3 nucleotides read TGTGCCAGCAGTTATGGAGGGGGCCAAATGAACACTGAAGCTTTCTTT. This sequence encodes CASSYGGGQMNTEAFF.